This T cell receptor beta chain was recovered during a study of cytomegalovirus exposure and HLA in healthy donors. Germline V gene lookup returns CDR1 SGHAT and CDR2 FQNNGV. This CDR3 contains 16 residues. V lost 0 bases and J 2 bases, leaving 14 bases between the germline ends. Assay used: immunoSEQ multiplex PCR; TCRdb lists only in-frame clones, some missing. Of 100,000 to 150,000 clones detected, about 90% appear once; the ten largest clones hold around 3.3%. This TCR came from a man younger than 40 in good health and CMV-seronegative. The chain joins TRBV11-2 to TRBJ2-7; D ambiguous. Material for sequencing was PBMCs. Here the CDR3 DNA reads TGTGCCAGCAGCTTAGATCTTTCCAGGAAGCCCTACGAGCAGTACTTC. Translated: CASSLDLSRKPYEQYF.